The sequence of this TCR beta chain was determined in a study of T cells after yellow fever vaccination. Findings of the study overall: Although the secondary response was weaker, it peaked faster, at day 5 versus 15.

Germline CDR1 and CDR2: SGHNT and YENEEA. The CDR3 totals 13 residues. V dropped 0 bases and J dropped 7 bases, with 7 bases sitting between them. TCRdb ran MiXCR on the 5' RACE reads and lists one entry per CDR3 protein. The table has some 150,000 distinct CDR3 sequences, more than 9.5% seen once. This clonotype has just a few counts. Its antigen remains unknown. The sequences come from CD8+ T cells sorted from PBMCs, collected 15 days after the yellow fever booster vaccination. This sequence was found in a man aged 18 to 29 who received the YFV17D yellow fever vaccine. The genes are TRBV11-3 and TRBJ2-1, with D maybe TRBD1 (6 bases). In DNA form, the CDR3 reads TGTGCCAGCAGCTTAGAGGACAGTAATGAGCAGTTCTTC. This translates into CASSLEDSNEQFF.